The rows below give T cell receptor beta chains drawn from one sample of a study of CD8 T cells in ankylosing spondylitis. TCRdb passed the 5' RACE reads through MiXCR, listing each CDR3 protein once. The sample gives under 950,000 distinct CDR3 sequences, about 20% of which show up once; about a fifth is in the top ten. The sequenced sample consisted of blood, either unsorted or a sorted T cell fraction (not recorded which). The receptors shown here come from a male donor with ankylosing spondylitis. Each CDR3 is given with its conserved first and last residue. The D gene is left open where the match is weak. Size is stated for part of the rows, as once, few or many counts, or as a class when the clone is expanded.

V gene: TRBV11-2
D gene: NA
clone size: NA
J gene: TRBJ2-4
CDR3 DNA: TGTGCCAGCAGCTTAGTGTTCGGGAGTGGGAACATTCAGTACTTC
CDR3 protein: CASSLVFGSGNIQYF

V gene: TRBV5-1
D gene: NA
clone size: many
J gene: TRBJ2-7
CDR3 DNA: TGCGCCAGCAGCTTGGCCGGCCCTGAGCACGAGCAGTACTTC
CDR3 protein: CASSLAGPEHEQYF

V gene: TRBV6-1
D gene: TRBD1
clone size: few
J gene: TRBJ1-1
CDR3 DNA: TGTGCCAGCAGTACGGGACAGGGCCGTACGGCTTTCTTT
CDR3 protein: CASSTGQGRTAFF

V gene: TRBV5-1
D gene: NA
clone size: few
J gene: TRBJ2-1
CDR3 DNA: TGCGCCAGCAGCGCCGGAACAGACGGCTACAATGAGCAGTTCTTC
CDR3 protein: CASSAGTDGYNEQFF

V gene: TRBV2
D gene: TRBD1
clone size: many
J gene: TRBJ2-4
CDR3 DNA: TGTGCCAGCAGTGGAGAGGGGGCAGCCAAAAACATTCAGTACTTC
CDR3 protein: CASSGEGAAKNIQYF

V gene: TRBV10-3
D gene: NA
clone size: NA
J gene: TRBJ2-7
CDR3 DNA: TGTGCCATCAGTGAGGGAGTTTACGAGCAGTACTTC
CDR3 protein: CAISEGVYEQYF

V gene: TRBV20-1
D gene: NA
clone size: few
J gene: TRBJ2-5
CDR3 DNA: TGCAGTGCTAGCCCGAATAGGGAGACCCAGTACTTC
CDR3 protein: CSASPNRETQYF

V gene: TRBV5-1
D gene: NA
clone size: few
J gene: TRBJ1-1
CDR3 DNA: TGCGCCAGCAGCAGAGGACCAGAGCATTGGGCTGAAGCTTTCTTT
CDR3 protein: CASSRGPEHWAEAFF

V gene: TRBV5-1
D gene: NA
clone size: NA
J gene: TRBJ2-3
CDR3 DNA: TGCGCCAGCAGGCCCCATACCGGGACTAGCACAGATACGCAGTATTTT
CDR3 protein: CASRPHTGTSTDTQYF

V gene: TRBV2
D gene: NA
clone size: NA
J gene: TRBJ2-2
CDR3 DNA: TGTGCCAGCAATCCTGTGTACGGGGAGCTGTTTTTT
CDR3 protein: CASNPVYGELFF

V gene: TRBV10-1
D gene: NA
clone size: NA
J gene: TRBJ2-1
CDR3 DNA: TGCGCCAGCACACCCGGAGGGCTCCCTAATGAGCAGTTCTTC
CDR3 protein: CASTPGGLPNEQFF

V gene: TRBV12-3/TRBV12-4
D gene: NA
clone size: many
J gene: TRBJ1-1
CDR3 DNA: TGTGCCAGCAGCTTTCTCCGGTTGAACACTGAAGCTTTCTTT
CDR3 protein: CASSFLRLNTEAFF

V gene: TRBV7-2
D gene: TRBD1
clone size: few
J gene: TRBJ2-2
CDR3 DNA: TGTGCCAGCAGCGCAACAGGGGACACCGGGGAGCTGTTTTTT
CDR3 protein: CASSATGDTGELFF

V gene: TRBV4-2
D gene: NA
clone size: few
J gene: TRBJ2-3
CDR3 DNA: TGTGCCAGCAGCCAAGGGGGGTCTGGAGATACGCAGTATTTT
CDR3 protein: CASSQGGSGDTQYF

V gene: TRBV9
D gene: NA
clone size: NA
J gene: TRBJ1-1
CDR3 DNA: TGTGCCAGCAGCGTAGATCCCGGGGTAGTCACTGAAGCTTTCTTT
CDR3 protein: CASSVDPGVVTEAFF